Shown below are 5 T cell receptor beta chains from a single sample sequenced in a study of PD-L1 blockade in urothelial cancer (dated by TCRdb to 2016 to 2017). Preparation of the library involved the immunoSEQ multiplex PCR assay. What TCRdb holds here is the immuneACCESS table cut down to in-frame rearrangements. Part of the clones is not present; checked against another copy, under half of the missing clones reflect an unresolved V gene, and the others are unexplained. The sample table holds 50,000 to 65,000 clones, of which approximately 84% were seen once. The ten largest clones represent about 5.6% of the sample. The sequences come from PBMCs, collected around atezolizumab (anti-PD-L1) treatment. The receptor set was obtained from a man between 35 and 55 years old with urothelial cancer.

V usage is TRBV5-6 and J usage is TRBJ1-2, with D maybe TRBD1 (6 bases). This CDR3 is built from 13 residues. Germline CDR1 and CDR2: SGHDT and YYEEEE. V lost 4 bases, J lost 7 bases, and 14 bases lay in between. The CDR3 DNA sequence: TGTGCCAGCAGCCGACAGGTTTCTGGTGGCTACACCTTC. This translates into CASSRQVSGGYTF.

The J gene is TRBJ1-5, the V gene TRBV6-6; no clear D gene. Germline CDR1 reads MNHNY; CDR2 reads SVGAGI (reference sequence). The CDR3 length is 15 residues. V gave up 10 bases and J gave up 2 bases, with 18 bases separating them. The CDR3 sequence: CATWRREVGNQPQHF. The CDR3 DNA follows: TGTGCCACCTGGAGAAGGGAGGTCGGCAATCAGCCCCAGCATTTT.

The chain recombines TRBV19 with TRBJ1-1; D call uncertain. V was pared by 4 bases and J by 0 bases, with 12 bases between. The CDR3 length is 15 residues. Germline lookup yields CDR1 LNHDA and CDR2 SQIVND (reference sequence). This chain's CDR3 is CASSKARGLNTEAFF. CDR3 DNA sequence: TGTGCCAGTAGTAAAGCCCGAGGTTTGAACACTGAAGCTTTCTTT.

V and J are TRBV14 and TRBJ1-1; a weak D match, TRBD1 (6 bases). The CDR3 totals 15 residues. Germline V lookup: CDR1 SGHDN, CDR2 FVKESK. The V gene lost 0 bases and the J gene lost 8 bases, with 16 bases spanning the gap. The CDR3 is CASSQDFAGAGEAFF. The CDR3 region has the DNA TGTGCCAGCAGCCAAGATTTTGCAGGGGCTGGGGAAGCTTTCTTT.

CDR3 region: CASGRSADTQYF. The CDR3 DNA reads TGCGCCAGCGGGAGGTCAGCAGATACGCAGTATTTT. The chain joins TRBV10-2 to TRBJ2-3; the D gene is possibly TRBD2 (6 bases). Trimming took off 8 bases at V and 4 bases at J, with 10 bases between the two ends. The germline V gene encodes CDR1 WSHSY and CDR2 SAAADI. The CDR3 loop spans 12 amino acids.